This T cell receptor (beta chain) was captured in a study of blood T cell repertoires in COVID-19. V lost 6 bases to trimming and J lost 8 bases, with 16 bases between them. The CDR3 length is 13 residues. Germline loops: CDR1 SGHTA, CDR2 FQGNSA. TCRdb keeps only in-frame clones here, not all; method: immunoSEQ multiplex PCR. The sample shows 220,000 or so clones, around 85% of them seen only once. The chain recombines TRBV7-2 with TRBJ1-2, with D possibly being TRBD1 (6 bases). The receptor was derived from a woman in her thirties or forties with acute COVID-19. Specimen: PBMCs or T cells enriched from blood (not recorded which). This chain's CDR3 is CASRPTGGEGYTF. The CDR3, as DNA: TGTGCCAGCAGACCCACGGGGGGCGAAGGCTACACCTTC. The variable domain in full, with the rest retrieved from reference TRBV7-2 and TRBJ1-2, is GAGVSQSPSNKVTEKGKDVELRCDPISGHTALYWYRQSLGQGLEFLIYFQGNSAPDKSGLPSDRFSAERTGGSVSTLTIQRTQQEDSAVYLCASRPTGGEGYTFGSGTRLTVV.